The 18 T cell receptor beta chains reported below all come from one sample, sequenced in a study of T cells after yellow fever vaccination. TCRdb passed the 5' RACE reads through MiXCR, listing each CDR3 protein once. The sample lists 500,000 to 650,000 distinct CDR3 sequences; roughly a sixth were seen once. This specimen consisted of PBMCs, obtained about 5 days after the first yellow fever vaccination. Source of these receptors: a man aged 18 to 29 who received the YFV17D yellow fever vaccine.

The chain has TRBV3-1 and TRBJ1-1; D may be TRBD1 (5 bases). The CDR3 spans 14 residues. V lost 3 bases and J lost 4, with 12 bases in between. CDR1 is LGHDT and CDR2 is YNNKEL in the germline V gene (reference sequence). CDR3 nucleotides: TGTGCCAGCAGCCATTACCGGGACTCCACTGAAGCTTTCTTT. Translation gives CASSHYRDSTEAFF.

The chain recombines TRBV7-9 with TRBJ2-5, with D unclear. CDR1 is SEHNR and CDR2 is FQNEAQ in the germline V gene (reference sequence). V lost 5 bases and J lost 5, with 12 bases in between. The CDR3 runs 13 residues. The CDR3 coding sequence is TGTGCCAGCAGCCTTGCGAATCCGGAGACCCAGTACTTC. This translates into CASSLANPETQYF.

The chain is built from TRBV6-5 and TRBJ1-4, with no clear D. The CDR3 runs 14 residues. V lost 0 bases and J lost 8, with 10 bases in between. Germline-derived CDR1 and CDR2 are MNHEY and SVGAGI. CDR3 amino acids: CASSYSKEREKLFF. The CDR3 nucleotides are TGTGCCAGCAGTTACTCGAAGGAGCGGGAAAAACTGTTTTTT.

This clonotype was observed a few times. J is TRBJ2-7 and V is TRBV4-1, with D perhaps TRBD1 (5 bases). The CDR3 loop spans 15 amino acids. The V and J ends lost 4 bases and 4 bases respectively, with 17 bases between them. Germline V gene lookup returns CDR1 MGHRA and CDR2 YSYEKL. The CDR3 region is CASSRRLDRVYEQYF. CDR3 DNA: TGCGCCAGCAGCCGGAGACTCGACAGAGTTTACGAGCAGTACTTC.

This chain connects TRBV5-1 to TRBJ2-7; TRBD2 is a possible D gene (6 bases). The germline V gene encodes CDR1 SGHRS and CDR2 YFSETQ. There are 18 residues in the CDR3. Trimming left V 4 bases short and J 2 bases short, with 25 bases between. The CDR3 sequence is CASSREPGDSPGAYEQYF. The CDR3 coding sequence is TGCGCCAGCAGCAGGGAACCCGGGGACTCGCCCGGGGCCTACGAGCAGTACTTC.

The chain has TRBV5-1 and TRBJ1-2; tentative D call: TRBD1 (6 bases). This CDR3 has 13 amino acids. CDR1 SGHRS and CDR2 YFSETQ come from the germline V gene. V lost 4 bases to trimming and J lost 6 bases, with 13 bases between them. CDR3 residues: CASSAGGQHGYTF. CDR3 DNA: TGCGCCAGCAGCGCGGGAGGACAGCATGGCTACACCTTC.

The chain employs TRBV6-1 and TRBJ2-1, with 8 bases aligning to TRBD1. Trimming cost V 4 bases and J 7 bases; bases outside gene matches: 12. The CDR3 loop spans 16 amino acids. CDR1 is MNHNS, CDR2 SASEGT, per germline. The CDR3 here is CASSVHGQGNVNEQFF. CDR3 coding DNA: TGTGCCAGCAGTGTCCACGGACAGGGAAATGTGAATGAGCAGTTCTTC.

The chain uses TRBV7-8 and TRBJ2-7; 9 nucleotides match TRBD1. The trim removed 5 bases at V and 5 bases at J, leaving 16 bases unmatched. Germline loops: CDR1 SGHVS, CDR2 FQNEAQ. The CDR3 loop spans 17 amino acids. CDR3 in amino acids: CASSPGTGSFPPDEQYF. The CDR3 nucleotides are TGTGCCAGCAGCCCAGGGACAGGGAGTTTCCCACCAGACGAGCAGTACTTC.

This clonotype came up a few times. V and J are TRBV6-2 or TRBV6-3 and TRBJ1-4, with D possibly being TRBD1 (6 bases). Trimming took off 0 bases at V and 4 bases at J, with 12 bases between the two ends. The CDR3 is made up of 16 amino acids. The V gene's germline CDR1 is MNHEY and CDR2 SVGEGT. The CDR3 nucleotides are TGTGCCAGCAGTTACTCTCCAGGGGCACTTAATGAAAAACTGTTTTTT. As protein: CASSYSPGALNEKLFF.

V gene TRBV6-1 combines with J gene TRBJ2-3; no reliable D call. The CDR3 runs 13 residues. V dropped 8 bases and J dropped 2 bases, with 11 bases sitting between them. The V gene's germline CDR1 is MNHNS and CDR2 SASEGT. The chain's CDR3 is CASAHRATDTQYF. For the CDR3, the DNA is TGTGCCAGCGCACACAGAGCCACAGATACGCAGTATTTT.

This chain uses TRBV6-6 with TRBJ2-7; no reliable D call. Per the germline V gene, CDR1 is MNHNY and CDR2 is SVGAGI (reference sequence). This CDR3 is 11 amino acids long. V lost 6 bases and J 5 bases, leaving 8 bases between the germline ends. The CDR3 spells CASSRADEQYV. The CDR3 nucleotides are TGTGCCAGCAGCCGGGCGGACGAGCAGTACGTC.

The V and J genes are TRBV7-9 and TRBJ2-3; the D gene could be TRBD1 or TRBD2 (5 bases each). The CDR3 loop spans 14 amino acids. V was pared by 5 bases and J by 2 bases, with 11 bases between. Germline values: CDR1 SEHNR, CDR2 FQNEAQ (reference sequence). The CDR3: CASSPGRTTDTQYF. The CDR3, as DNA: TGTGCCAGCAGCCCGGGACGGACCACAGATACGCAGTATTTT.

CDR3 nucleotide sequence: TGTGCCAGCAGCTCGAACGAGGGGAGGGAGACCCAGTACTTC. Protein sequence: CASSSNEGRETQYF. The chain carries TRBV7-2 and TRBJ2-5; D is perhaps TRBD2 (6 bases). Trimming took off 4 bases at V and 5 bases at J, with 14 bases between the two ends. This CDR3 contains 14 residues. The germline gives CDR1 SGHTA, CDR2 FQGNSA.

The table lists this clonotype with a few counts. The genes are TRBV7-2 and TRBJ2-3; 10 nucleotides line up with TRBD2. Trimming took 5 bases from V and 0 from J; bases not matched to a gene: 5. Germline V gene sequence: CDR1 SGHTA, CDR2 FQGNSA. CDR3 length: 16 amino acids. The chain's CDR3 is CASSTTSGRSTDTQYF. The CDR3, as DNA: TGTGCCAGCAGCACGACTAGCGGGCGTAGCACAGATACGCAGTATTTT.

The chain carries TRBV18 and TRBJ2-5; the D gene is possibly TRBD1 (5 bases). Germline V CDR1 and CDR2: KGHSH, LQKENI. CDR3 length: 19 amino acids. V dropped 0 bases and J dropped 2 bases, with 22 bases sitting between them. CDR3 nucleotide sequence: TGTGCCAGCTCACCACCCGACCATGTAGGAGACAGAAATCAAGAGACCCAGTACTTC. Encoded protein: CASSPPDHVGDRNQETQYF.

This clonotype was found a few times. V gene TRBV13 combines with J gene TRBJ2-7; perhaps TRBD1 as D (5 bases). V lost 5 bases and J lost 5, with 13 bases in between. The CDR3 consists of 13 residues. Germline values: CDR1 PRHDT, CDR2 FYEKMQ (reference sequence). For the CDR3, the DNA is TGTGCCAGCAGCCCCCGGACATCCCACGAGCAGTACTTC. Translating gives CASSPRTSHEQYF.

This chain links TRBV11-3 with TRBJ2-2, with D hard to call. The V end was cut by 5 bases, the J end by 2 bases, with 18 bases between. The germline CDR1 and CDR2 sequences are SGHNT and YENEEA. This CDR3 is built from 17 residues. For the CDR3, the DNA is TGTGCCAGCAGCCCTAGGACGGCAGGTTTTAACACCGGGGAGCTGTTTTTT. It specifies CASSPRTAGFNTGELFF.

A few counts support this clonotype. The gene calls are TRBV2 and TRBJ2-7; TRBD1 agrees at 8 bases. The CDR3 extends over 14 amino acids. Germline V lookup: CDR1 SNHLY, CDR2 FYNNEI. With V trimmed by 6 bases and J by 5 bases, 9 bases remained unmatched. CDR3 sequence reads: CASRGGQGWHEQYF. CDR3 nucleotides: TGTGCCAGCAGGGGAGGACAGGGTTGGCACGAGCAGTACTTC.